Here is one T cell receptor (beta chain) with its context. Using immunoSEQ multiplex PCR, the repertoire was profiled, and TCRdb retains in-frame clones only, with some absent. This sample carries around 260,000 clones, approximately 85% of them seen once, and the ten largest clones take 13%. The CDR3 has 15 amino acids. Germline V lookup: CDR1 LGHDT, CDR2 YNNKEL (reference sequence). V gave up 0 bases and J gave up 4 bases, with 10 bases separating them. This record belongs to a study of blood T cell repertoires in COVID-19. The chain carries TRBV3-1 (or the pseudogene TRBV3-2) and TRBJ2-1; TRBD1 is a possible D gene (5 bases). Sequenced input: peripheral blood. This receptor was obtained from a human donor in a cohort sampled during active COVID-19. The CDR3 sequence: CASSQEGRGYNEQFF. DNA of the CDR3: TGTGCCAGCAGCCAAGAGGGTAGGGGTTACAATGAGCAGTTCTTC.